The next 7 T cell receptor beta chains were all read from a single sample in a study of OX40 agonist ivuxolimab in advanced cancers. Profiling relied on immunoSEQ multiplex PCR, and the TCRdb table lists in-frame clones only, not all of them. The data show tens of thousands of clones, approximately 79% seen once. The material was CD4+ or CD8+ T cells sorted from blood, obtained in a trial of the OX40 agonist ivuxolimab. These receptor sequences come from an adult with an advanced solid tumor such as melanoma, head and neck, liver or kidney cancer.

This clone was counted between two and nine times. The rearrangement uses TRBV19 and TRBJ2-5; D gene uncertain. V dropped 1 base and J dropped 1 base, with 7 bases sitting between them. CDR1 LNHDA and CDR2 SQIVND come from the germline V gene (reference sequence). This CDR3 has 14 residues. The CDR3 DNA reads as TGTGCCAGTAGTATAGGTCCAACCCAAGAGACCCAGTACTTC. This codes for CASSIGPTQETQYF.

This chain joins TRBV28 and TRBJ1-4; no firm D call. Germline V gene sequence: CDR1 MDHEN, CDR2 SYDVKM. Trimming removed 5 bases at V and 11 bases at J, with 12 bases between. The CDR3 runs to 12 residues. The CDR3 DNA reads TGTGCCAGCAGTAGGAGGTCCGGCAAACTGTTTTTT. Translating gives CASSRRSGKLFF.

The chain has TRBV28 and TRBJ2-1; D gene unclear. V was clipped by 6 bases and J by 0 bases, with 12 bases between them. Germline CDR1 MDHEN, CDR2 SYDVKM. The CDR3 sequence is 15 residues long. The CDR3 loop is CASRLTWRSYNEQFF. CDR3 nucleotide sequence: TGTGCCAGCAGGCTCACTTGGCGCTCCTACAATGAGCAGTTCTTC.

The chain recombines TRBV4-1 with TRBJ2-6; D might be TRBD2 (6 bases). Trimming left V 0 bases short and J 4 bases short, with 19 bases between. The CDR3 totals 19 residues. Looked up from germline, CDR1 is MGHRA and CDR2 is YSYEKL. CDR3 protein: CASSQDASGGLGGANVLTF. DNA of the CDR3: TGCGCCAGCAGCCAAGATGCGTCTGGAGGGTTGGGAGGGGCCAACGTCCTGACTTTC.

The chain couples TRBV7-8 to TRBJ2-5; tentatively, D is TRBD2 (6 bases). The CDR3 has 15 amino acids. The V end lost 6 bases, the J end lost 3 bases, and 17 bases lay between the germline ends. CDR1 SGHVS and CDR2 FQNEAQ come from the germline V gene. CDR3 region: CASRAPGTGKETQYF. In nucleotides, the CDR3 is TGTGCCAGCAGAGCACCGGGGACTGGCAAAGAGACCCAGTACTTC. Looking up the rest from reference TRBV7-8 and TRBJ2-5 gives the full variable domain: GAGVSQSPRYKVAKRGQDVALRCDPISGHVSLFWYQQALGQGPEFLTYFQNEAQLDKSGLPSDRFFAERPEGSVSTLKIQRTQQEDSAVYLCASRAPGTGKETQYFGPGTRLLVL.

The rearrangement joins TRBV6-5 to TRBJ1-1; 7 nucleotides line up with TRBD1. The CDR3 runs 13 residues. V lost 6 bases to trimming and J lost 9 bases; unmatched junction nucleotides: 10. In germline, CDR1 is MNHEY, CDR2 SVGAGI. CDR3 DNA: TGTGCCAGCAGACCTTACAGGGGCCTCAAAGCTTTCTTT. Translated: CASRPYRGLKAFF.

The gene calls are TRBV10-3 and TRBJ2-3; D might be TRBD1 (6 bases). The germline gives CDR1 ENHRY, CDR2 SYGVKD. The CDR3 extends over 14 amino acids. V dropped 4 bases and J dropped 1 base, with 9 bases sitting between them. CDR3 sequence reads: CAISVEGGTDTQYF. Written as DNA, the CDR3 is TGTGCCATCAGTGTAGAGGGGGGCACAGATACGCAGTATTTT.